The entry below describes one T cell receptor (beta chain). In the source study's methods: Researchers report that nucleated cell counts were estimated from reference gene primer amplification. Data came from immunoSEQ multiplex PCR; TCRdb stores just in-frame clones and leaves some out. The V and J calls and clone size come from that table; D and trimming were worked out from the DNA. Of roughly 170,000 clones in the sample, roughly nine tenths are singletons; the top ten hold less than 25%. The data originate from a study of blood T cell repertoires in COVID-19. Background on the study: The samples span acute and convalescent COVID-19 from the United States, Italy and Spain. PBMCs, B-cell-depleted T cells, or T cells provided the cDNA or gDNA that made up the material.

V gave up 2 bases and J gave up 6 bases; unmatched junction bases: 8. The CDR3 extends over 14 amino acids. Germline values: CDR1 GTSNPN, CDR2 SVGIG (reference sequence). The sequence derives from a man aged 70 or older with active or convalescent COVID-19. This chain links TRBV30 with TRBJ1-2; 8 bases match TRBD1. Sequencing was carried out using peripheral blood. In DNA form, the CDR3 reads TGTGCCTGGAGTTTCGGACAGGGCCGAAATGGCTACACCTTC. Translated: CAWSFGQGRNGYTF.